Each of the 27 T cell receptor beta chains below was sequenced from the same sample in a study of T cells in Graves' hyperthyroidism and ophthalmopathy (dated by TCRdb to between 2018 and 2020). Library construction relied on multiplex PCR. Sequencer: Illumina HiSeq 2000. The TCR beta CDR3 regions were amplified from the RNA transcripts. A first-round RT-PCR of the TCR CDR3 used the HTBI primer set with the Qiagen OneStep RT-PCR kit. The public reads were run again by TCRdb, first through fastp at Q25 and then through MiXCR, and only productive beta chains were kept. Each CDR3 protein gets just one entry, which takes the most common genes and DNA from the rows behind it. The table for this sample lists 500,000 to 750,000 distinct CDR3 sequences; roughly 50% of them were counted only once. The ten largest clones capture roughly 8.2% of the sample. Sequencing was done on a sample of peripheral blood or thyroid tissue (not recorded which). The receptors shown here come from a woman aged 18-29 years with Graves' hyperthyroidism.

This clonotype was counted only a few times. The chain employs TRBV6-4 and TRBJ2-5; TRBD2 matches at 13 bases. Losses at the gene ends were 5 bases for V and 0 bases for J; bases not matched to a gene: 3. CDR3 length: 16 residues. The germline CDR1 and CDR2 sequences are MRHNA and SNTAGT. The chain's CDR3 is CASSLGLAGNQETQYF. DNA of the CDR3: TGTGCCAGCAGTTTGGGACTAGCGGGAAACCAAGAGACCCAGTACTTC.

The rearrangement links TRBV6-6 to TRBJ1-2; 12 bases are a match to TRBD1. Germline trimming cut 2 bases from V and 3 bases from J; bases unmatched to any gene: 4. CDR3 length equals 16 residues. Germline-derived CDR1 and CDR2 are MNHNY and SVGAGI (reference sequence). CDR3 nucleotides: TGTGCCAGCAGTTACGGGGGACAGGGGGCAGACTATGGCTACACCTTC. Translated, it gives CASSYGGQGADYGYTF.

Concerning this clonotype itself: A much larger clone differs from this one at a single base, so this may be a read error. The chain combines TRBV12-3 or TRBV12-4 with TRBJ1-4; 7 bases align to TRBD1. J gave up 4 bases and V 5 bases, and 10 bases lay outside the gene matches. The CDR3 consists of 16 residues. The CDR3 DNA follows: TGTGCCAGCAGTAATCCCCGGGACAGCCATAATGAAAAACTGTTTTTT. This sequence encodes CASSNPRDSHNEKLFF.

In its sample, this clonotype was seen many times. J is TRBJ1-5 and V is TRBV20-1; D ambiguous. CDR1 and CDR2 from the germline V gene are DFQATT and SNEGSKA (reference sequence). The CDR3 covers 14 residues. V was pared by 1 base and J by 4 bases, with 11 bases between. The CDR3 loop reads CSARVGDMNQPQHF. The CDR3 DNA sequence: TGCAGTGCTAGAGTCGGGGATATGAATCAGCCCCAGCATTTT.

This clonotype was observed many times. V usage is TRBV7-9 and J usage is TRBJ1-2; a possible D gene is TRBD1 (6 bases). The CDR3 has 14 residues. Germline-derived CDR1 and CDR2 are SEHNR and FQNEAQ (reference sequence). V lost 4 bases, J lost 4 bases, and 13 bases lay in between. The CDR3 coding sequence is TGTGCCAGCAGCTCCGACAGGCCGACCTATGGCTACACCTTC. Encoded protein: CASSSDRPTYGYTF.

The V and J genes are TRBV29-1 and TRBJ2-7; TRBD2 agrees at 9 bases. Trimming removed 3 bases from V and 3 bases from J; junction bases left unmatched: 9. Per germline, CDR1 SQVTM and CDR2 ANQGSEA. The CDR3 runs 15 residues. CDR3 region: CSVELRTSENYEQYF. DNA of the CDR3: TGCAGCGTTGAGCTCCGGACTAGCGAAAACTACGAGCAGTACTTC.

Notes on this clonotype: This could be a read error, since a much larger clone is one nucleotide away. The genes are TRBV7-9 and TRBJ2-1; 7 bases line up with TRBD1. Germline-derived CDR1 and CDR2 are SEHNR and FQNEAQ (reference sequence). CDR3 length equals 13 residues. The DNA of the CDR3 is TGTGCCAGCATCGGGACAGCTTACAATGAGCGGTTCTTC. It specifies CASIGTAYNERFF.

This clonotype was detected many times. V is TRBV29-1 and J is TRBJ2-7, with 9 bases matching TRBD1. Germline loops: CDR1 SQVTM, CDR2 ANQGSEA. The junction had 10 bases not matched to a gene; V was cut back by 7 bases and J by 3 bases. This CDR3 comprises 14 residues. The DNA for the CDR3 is TGCAGCGGACAGGGGGGGGGCCCGGACTACGAGCAGTACTTC. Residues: CSGQGGGPDYEQYF.

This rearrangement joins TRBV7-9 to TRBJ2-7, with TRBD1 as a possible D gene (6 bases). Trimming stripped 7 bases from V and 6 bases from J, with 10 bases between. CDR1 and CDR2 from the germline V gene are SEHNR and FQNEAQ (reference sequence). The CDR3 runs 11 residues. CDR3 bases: TGTGCCAGCACCCTAGGGGGCGAGCAGTACTTC. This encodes CASTLGGEQYF. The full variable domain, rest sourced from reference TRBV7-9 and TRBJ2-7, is DTGVSQNPRHKITKRGQNVTFRCDPISEHNRLYWYRQTLGQGPEFLTYFQNEAQLEKSRLLSDRFSAERPKGSFSTLEIQRTEQGDSAMYLCASTLGGEQYFGPGTRLTVT.

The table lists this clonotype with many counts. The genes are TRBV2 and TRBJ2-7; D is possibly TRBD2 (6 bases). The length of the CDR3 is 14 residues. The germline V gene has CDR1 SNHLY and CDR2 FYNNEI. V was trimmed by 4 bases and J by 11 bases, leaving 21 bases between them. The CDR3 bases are TGTGCCAGCAGTGGGAGGGTAACGGGACGGTTGGAGTACTTC. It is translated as CASSGRVTGRLEYF.

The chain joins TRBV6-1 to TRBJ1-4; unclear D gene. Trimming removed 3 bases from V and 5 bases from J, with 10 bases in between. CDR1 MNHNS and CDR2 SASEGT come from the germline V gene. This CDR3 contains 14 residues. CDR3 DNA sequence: TGTGCCAGCAGTGAGGCCGAGGCGAATGAAAAACTGTTTTTT. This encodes CASSEAEANEKLFF.

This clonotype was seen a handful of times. CDR3: CASRDRAYNEQFF. The CDR3 nucleotides are TGTGCCAGCCGGGACAGAGCTTACAATGAGCAGTTCTTC. The chain uses TRBV2 and TRBJ2-1; 7 bases line up with TRBD1. J gave up 4 bases and V 8 bases, and 5 bases lay outside the gene matches. CDR3 length: 13 residues. Germline CDR1 is SNHLY and CDR2 is FYNNEI.

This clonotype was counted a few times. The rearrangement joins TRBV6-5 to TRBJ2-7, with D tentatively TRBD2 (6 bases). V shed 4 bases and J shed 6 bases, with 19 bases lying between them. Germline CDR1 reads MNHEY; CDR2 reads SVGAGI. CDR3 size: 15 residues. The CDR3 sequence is CASSSRTSTLLEQYF. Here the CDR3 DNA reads TGTGCCAGCAGTTCCCGTACTAGCACACTTCTCGAGCAGTACTTC.

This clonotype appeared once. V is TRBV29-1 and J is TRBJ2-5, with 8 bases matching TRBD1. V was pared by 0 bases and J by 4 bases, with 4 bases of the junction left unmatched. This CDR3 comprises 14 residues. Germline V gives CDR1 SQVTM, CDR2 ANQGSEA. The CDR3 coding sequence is TGCAGCGTTGAAGATCAGGGGGCGAGAGAGACCCAGTACTTC. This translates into CSVEDQGARETQYF.

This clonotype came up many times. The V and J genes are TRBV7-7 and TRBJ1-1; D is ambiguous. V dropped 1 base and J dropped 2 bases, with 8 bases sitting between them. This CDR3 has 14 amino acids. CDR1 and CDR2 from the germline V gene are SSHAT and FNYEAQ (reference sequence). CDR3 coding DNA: TGTGCCAGCAGCTTAGAATTTGGTAACACTGAAGCTTTCTTT. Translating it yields CASSLEFGNTEAFF. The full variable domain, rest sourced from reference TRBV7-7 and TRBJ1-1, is GAGVSQSPRYKVTKRGQDVTLRCDPISSHATLYWYQQALGQGPEFLTYFNYEAQPDKSGLPSDRFSAERPEGSISTLTIQRTEQRDSAMYRCASSLEFGNTEAFFGQGTRLTVV.

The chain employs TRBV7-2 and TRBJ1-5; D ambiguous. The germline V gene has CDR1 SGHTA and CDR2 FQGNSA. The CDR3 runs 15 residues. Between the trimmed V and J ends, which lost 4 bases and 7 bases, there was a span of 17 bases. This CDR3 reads CASSYMESGNQPQHF. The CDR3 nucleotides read TGTGCCAGCAGCTACATGGAATCGGGTAACCAGCCCCAGCATTTT. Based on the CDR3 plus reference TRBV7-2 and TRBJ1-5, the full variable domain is GAGVSQSPSNKVTEKGKDVELRCDPISGHTALYWYRQSLGQGLEFLIYFQGNSAPDKSGLPSDRFSAERTGGSVSTLTIQRTQQEDSAVYLCASSYMESGNQPQHFGDGTRLSIL.

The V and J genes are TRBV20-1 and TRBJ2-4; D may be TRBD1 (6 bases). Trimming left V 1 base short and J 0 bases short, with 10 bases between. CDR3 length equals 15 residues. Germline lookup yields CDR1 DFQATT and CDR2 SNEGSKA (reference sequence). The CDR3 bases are TGCAGTGCTAGAGCGGACAGCATAGCCAAAAACATTCAGTACTTC. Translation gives CSARADSIAKNIQYF.

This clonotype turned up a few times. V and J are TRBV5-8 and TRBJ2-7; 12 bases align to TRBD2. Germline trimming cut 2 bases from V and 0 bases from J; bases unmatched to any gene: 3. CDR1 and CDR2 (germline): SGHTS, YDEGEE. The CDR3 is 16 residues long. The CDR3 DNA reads TGTGCCAGCAGCTTCGGACTAGCGGGAATCTCCTACGAGCAGTACTTC. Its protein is CASSFGLAGISYEQYF.

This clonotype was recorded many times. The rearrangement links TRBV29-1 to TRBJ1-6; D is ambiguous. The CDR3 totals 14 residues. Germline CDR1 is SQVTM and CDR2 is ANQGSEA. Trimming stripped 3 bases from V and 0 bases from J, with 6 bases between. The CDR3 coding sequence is TGCAGCGTTGATTGGAGCTCCTATAATTCACCCCTCCACTTT. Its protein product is CSVDWSSYNSPLHF. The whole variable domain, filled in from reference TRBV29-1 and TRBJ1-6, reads SAVISQKPSRDICQRGTSLTIQCQVDSQVTMMFWYRQQPGQSLTLIATANQGSEATYESGFVIDKFPISRPNLTFSTLTVSNMSPEDSSIYLCSVDWSSYNSPLHFGNGTRLTVT.

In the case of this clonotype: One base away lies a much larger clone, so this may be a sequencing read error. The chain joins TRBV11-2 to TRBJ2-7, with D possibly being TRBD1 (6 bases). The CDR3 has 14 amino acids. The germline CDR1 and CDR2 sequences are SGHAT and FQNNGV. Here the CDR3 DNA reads TGTGTCAGCAGCTTGGTAGGGGGAGCCTACGAGCAGTACTTC. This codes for CVSSLVGGAYEQYF.

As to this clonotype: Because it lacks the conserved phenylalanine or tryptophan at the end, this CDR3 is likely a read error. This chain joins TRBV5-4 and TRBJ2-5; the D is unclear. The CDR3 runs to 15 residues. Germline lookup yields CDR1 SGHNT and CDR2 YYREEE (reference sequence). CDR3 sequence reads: CASSLYVGPQEAQYL. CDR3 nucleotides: TGTGCCAGCAGCTTGTACGTAGGACCCCAAGAGGCCCAGTACCTC.

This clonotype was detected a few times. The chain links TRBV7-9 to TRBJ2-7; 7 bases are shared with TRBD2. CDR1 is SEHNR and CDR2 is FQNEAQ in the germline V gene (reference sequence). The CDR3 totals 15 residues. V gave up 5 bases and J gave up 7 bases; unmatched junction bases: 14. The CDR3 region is CASSQLIGAGVEQYF. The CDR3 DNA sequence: TGTGCCAGCAGCCAACTGATTGGGGCGGGAGTTGAGCAGTACTTC. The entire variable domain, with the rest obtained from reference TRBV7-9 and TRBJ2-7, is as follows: DTGVSQNPRHKITKRGQNVTFRCDPISEHNRLYWYRQTLGQGPEFLTYFQNEAQLEKSRLLSDRFSAERPKGSFSTLEIQRTEQGDSAMYLCASSQLIGAGVEQYFGPGTRLTVT.

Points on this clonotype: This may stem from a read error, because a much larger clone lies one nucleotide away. CDR3 nucleotides: TGTGCCAGCAGTCCCTCCCTCCAGGGGGCGACCTACGAGCAGCACTTC. Its protein product is CASSPSLQGATYEQHF. The chain has TRBV6-5 and TRBJ2-7, with 8 positions matching TRBD1. CDR1 and CDR2 (germline): MNHEY, SVGAGI. The CDR3 consists of 16 residues.

The CDR3 loop is CASSRTDTFTDTQYF. The CDR3, as DNA: TGTGCCAGCAGCCGAACTGACACCTTCACAGATACGCAGTATTTT. The chain links TRBV7-2 to TRBJ2-3; no definite D call. Trimming cost V 5 bases and J 2 bases, with 14 bases left between them. This CDR3 is 15 amino acids long. CDR1 SGHTA and CDR2 FQGNSA come from the germline V gene.

The CDR3 DNA follows: TGCAGCGTTGAAGAGGACCTGAACAAGGTGTTTTTT. Its protein is CSVEEDLNKVFF. The chain uses TRBV29-1 and TRBJ1-4; D not resolved. Germline CDR1 reads SQVTM; CDR2 reads ANQGSEA. Trimming took 0 bases from V and 15 from J, leaving 14 bases between them. This CDR3 has 12 amino acids.

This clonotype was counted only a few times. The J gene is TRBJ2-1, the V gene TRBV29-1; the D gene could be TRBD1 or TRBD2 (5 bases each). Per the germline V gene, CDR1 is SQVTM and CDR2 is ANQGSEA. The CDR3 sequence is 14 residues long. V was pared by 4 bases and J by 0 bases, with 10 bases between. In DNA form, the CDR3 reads TGCAGCGTTGGCAGGGACGGCTCCTACAATGAGCAGTTCTTC. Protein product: CSVGRDGSYNEQFF.

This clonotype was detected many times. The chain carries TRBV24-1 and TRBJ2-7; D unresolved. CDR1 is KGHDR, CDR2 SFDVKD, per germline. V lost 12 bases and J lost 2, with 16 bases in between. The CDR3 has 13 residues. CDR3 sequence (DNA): TGTGCCTACAGCGTGGGTCATACCTACGAGCAGTACTTC. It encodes CAYSVGHTYEQYF.